One T cell receptor beta chain is described in this entry. When the RNA was reverse transcribed, random hexamers were used with an input of about 0.45 to 1 ug. With immunoSEQ multiplex PCR, TCR beta CDR3 was amplified across 54 Vbeta and 13 Jbeta. TCRdb processed the immunoSEQ multiplex PCR reads anew with MiXCR; each CDR3 protein has one entry. The sample consists of 150,000 to 200,000 distinct CDR3 sequences, under 95% of them appearing once. The data are from a study of CD8 T cells in Susac syndrome. This TCR was recovered from a human donor with Susac syndrome. The specimen was CD4+ T cells from PBMCs.

In nucleotides, the CDR3 is TGTGCCAGCAGCTTCCCAACCCAATCCTACGAGCAGTACTTC. Protein sequence: CASSFPTQSYEQYF. The chain joins TRBV7-2 to TRBJ2-7; D unclear. Germline CDR1 SGHTA, CDR2 FQGNSA. V was clipped by 3 bases and J by 1 base, with 10 bases between them. The CDR3 is 14 amino acids.